A single T cell receptor (beta chain) is shown here with its context. Other DNA sequences in the sample encode the same CDR3. This sample is drawn from a study of T cell changes during pregnancy in multiple sclerosis. Germline V gene data show CDR1 as MDHEN and CDR2 as SYDVKM. The junction had 5 bases not matched to a gene; V was cut back by 5 bases and J by 0 bases. The CDR3 sequence is 16 residues long. Profiled with immunoSEQ multiplex PCR; TCRdb holds only in-frame clones, not every one. The table records about 40,000 clones, 80% to 95% of them present only once. Specimen: CD4+ T cells from peripheral blood mononuclear cells, collected in the third trimester of pregnancy. The chain has TRBV28 and TRBJ1-5; the match to TRBD1 covers 9 bases. The source is a female donor with multiple sclerosis, enrolled in a pregnancy study. The CDR3 protein is CASSPPGQGSNQPQHF. CDR3 coding DNA: TGTGCCAGCAGTCCTCCGGGACAGGGTAGCAATCAGCCCCAGCATTTT.